A selection of T cell receptor beta chains follows, all from one sample in a study of blood T cell repertoires in COVID-19. Some clones are missing from TCRdb's copy, which holds only in-frame ones; the method was immunoSEQ multiplex PCR. The data show under 300,000 clones, with roughly 86% seen just once and about 4% held by the top ten. What was sequenced was peripheral blood. These receptors came from a man aged 50 to 59 with acute or convalescent COVID-19. Both conserved end residues are part of each CDR3. Each record gives: clone size, V gene, CDR3 length, D gene, J gene, CDR3 protein, CDR3 DNA. The D gene is left open where the match is weak. Clone size is not always given. Where it is, it says once, few, many or a class for expanded clones.

clone_size: -
v_call: TRBV3-1/TRBV3-2
cdr3_length: 15
d_call: -
j_call: TRBJ1-2
cdr3_aa: CASSQEGKGNYGYTF
cdr3_nt: TGTGCCAGCAGCCAAGAAGGAAAGGGGAACTATGGCTACACCTTC

clone_size: -
v_call: TRBV3-1/TRBV3-2
cdr3_length: 16
d_call: TRBD1
j_call: TRBJ2-7
cdr3_aa: CASSQATGTGGSEQYF
cdr3_nt: TGTGCCAGCAGCCAAGCTACCGGGACAGGGGGCAGTGAGCAGTACTTC

clone_size: -
v_call: TRBV6-6
cdr3_length: 17
d_call: TRBD1
j_call: TRBJ2-7
cdr3_aa: CASSPQGGTGRYYEQYF
cdr3_nt: TGTGCCAGCAGTCCTCAAGGGGGGACAGGCCGTTACTACGAGCAGTACTTC

clone_size: -
v_call: TRBV5-1
cdr3_length: 17
d_call: -
j_call: TRBJ2-1
cdr3_aa: CASSIQAGLSSYNEQFF
cdr3_nt: TGCGCCAGCAGTATACAGGCTGGGCTCAGCTCCTACAATGAGCAGTTCTTC

clone_size: -
v_call: TRBV19
cdr3_length: 12
d_call: -
j_call: TRBJ1-1
cdr3_aa: CASSPRQDAAFF
cdr3_nt: TGTGCCAGTAGTCCTAGACAGGACGCAGCTTTCTTT

clone_size: -
v_call: TRBV2
cdr3_length: 15
d_call: TRBD1
j_call: TRBJ1-5
cdr3_aa: CASSLDRESNQPQHF
cdr3_nt: TGTGCCAGCAGTCTGGACAGGGAGAGCAATCAGCCCCAGCATTTT

clone_size: -
v_call: TRBV12-5
cdr3_length: 11
d_call: TRBD1
j_call: TRBJ2-5
cdr3_aa: CATGGGETQYF
cdr3_nt: TGTGCCACAGGGGGCGGTGAGACCCAGTACTTC

clone_size: few
v_call: TRBV11-3
cdr3_length: 16
d_call: -
j_call: TRBJ1-4
cdr3_aa: CASSFDSFATNEKLFF
cdr3_nt: TGTGCCAGCAGCTTCGACAGCTTTGCAACTAATGAAAAACTGTTTTTT

clone_size: -
v_call: TRBV4-1
cdr3_length: 17
d_call: -
j_call: TRBJ2-3
cdr3_aa: CASSQTGLPSSTDTQYF
cdr3_nt: TGCGCCAGCAGCCAGACAGGACTCCCGTCTAGCACAGATACGCAGTATTTT

clone_size: -
v_call: TRBV29-1
cdr3_length: 13
d_call: -
j_call: TRBJ2-2
cdr3_aa: CSVEVQGSGELFF
cdr3_nt: TGCAGCGTTGAAGTTCAGGGAAGCGGGGAGCTGTTTTTT

clone_size: -
v_call: TRBV29-1
cdr3_length: 10
d_call: -
j_call: TRBJ2-1
cdr3_aa: CSVFGVKQFF
cdr3_nt: TGCAGCGTTTTCGGGGTGAAGCAGTTCTTC

clone_size: -
v_call: TRBV19
cdr3_length: 13
d_call: TRBD1
j_call: TRBJ1-1
cdr3_aa: CASIPTGGTEAFF
cdr3_nt: TGTGCCAGTATTCCTACAGGGGGCACTGAAGCTTTCTTT

clone_size: few
v_call: TRBV6-4
cdr3_length: 11
d_call: TRBD1
j_call: TRBJ1-3
cdr3_aa: CASRGGQGTCF
cdr3_nt: TGTGCCAGCAGAGGGGGACAGGGTACGTGTTTT

clone_size: many
v_call: TRBV19
cdr3_length: 14
d_call: TRBD1
j_call: TRBJ2-3
cdr3_aa: CASQEGQGAYTQYF
cdr3_nt: TGTGCCAGCCAAGAGGGACAGGGGGCTTATACGCAGTATTTT

clone_size: -
v_call: TRBV6-5
cdr3_length: 14
d_call: -
j_call: TRBJ2-7
cdr3_aa: CASKYGVGGYEQYF
cdr3_nt: TGTGCCAGCAAATATGGGGTAGGGGGCTACGAGCAGTACTTC

clone_size: -
v_call: TRBV30
cdr3_length: 14
d_call: TRBD2
j_call: TRBJ2-3
cdr3_aa: CAWSHSGIADTQYF
cdr3_nt: TGTGCCTGGAGTCACAGCGGGATAGCAGATACGCAGTATTTT

clone_size: once
v_call: TRBV7-7
cdr3_length: 15
d_call: TRBD2
j_call: TRBJ2-2
cdr3_aa: CASSSASGGIGELFF
cdr3_nt: TGTGCTAGCAGCTCCGCTAGCGGGGGGATCGGGGAGCTGTTTTTT

clone_size: -
v_call: TRBV7-9
cdr3_length: 17
d_call: -
j_call: TRBJ2-5
cdr3_aa: CASSISYLRTVTETQYF
cdr3_nt: TGTGCCAGCAGCATTAGTTATCTTCGGACAGTCACAGAGACCCAGTACTTC

clone_size: -
v_call: TRBV7-9
cdr3_length: 14
d_call: -
j_call: TRBJ2-3
cdr3_aa: CASSSSGSTDTQYF
cdr3_nt: TGTGCCAGCAGCTCCAGCGGAAGCACAGATACGCAGTATTTT

clone_size: -
v_call: TRBV6-1
cdr3_length: 15
d_call: -
j_call: TRBJ2-7
cdr3_aa: CASSEGMALAYEQYF
cdr3_nt: TGTGCCAGCAGTGAAGGTATGGCTTTGGCCTACGAGCAGTACTTC

clone_size: few
v_call: TRBV4-1
cdr3_length: 15
d_call: -
j_call: TRBJ1-2
cdr3_aa: CASSQAPRGNYGYTF
cdr3_nt: TGCGCCAGCAGCCAAGCACCCAGGGGAAACTATGGCTACACCTTC

clone_size: -
v_call: TRBV27
cdr3_length: 16
d_call: TRBD1
j_call: TRBJ1-1
cdr3_aa: CASSLVGTGYWTEAFF
cdr3_nt: TGTGCCAGCAGTTTAGTTGGGACAGGGTATTGGACTGAAGCTTTCTTT

clone_size: -
v_call: TRBV18
cdr3_length: 14
d_call: -
j_call: TRBJ1-2
cdr3_aa: CASSTGTERYGYTF
cdr3_nt: TGTGCCAGCTCAACCGGGACTGAGCGTTATGGCTACACCTTC

clone_size: -
v_call: TRBV19
cdr3_length: 15
d_call: -
j_call: TRBJ1-6
cdr3_aa: CASTDGQRFNSPLHF
cdr3_nt: TGTGCCAGTACCGATGGACAGAGATTTAATTCACCCCTCCACTTT

clone_size: -
v_call: TRBV10-3
cdr3_length: 15
d_call: TRBD2
j_call: TRBJ2-1
cdr3_aa: CAISVAGGTYNEQFF
cdr3_nt: TGTGCCATCAGTGTAGCGGGGGGCACATACAATGAGCAGTTCTTC

clone_size: -
v_call: TRBV5-3
cdr3_length: 18
d_call: TRBD2
j_call: TRBJ2-3
cdr3_aa: CARSRLAGTSGSTDTQYF
cdr3_nt: TGTGCCAGAAGCAGACTGGCCGGGACTAGCGGGAGTACAGATACGCAGTATTTT

clone_size: once
v_call: TRBV5-8
cdr3_length: 14
d_call: TRBD1
j_call: TRBJ2-1
cdr3_aa: CASTRTGSYNEQFF
cdr3_nt: TGTGCCAGCACTCGGACAGGGTCCTACAATGAGCAGTTCTTC

clone_size: -
v_call: TRBV5-4
cdr3_length: 13
d_call: -
j_call: TRBJ2-5
cdr3_aa: CASSRENQETQYF
cdr3_nt: TGTGCCAGCAGCCGGGAGAACCAAGAGACCCAGTACTTC

clone_size: once
v_call: TRBV5-1
cdr3_length: 15
d_call: -
j_call: TRBJ1-1
cdr3_aa: CASSAGRLMNTEAFF
cdr3_nt: TGCGCCAGCAGCGCAGGGCGGCTCATGAACACTGAAGCTTTCTTT

clone_size: few
v_call: TRBV7-6
cdr3_length: 16
d_call: -
j_call: TRBJ2-2
cdr3_aa: CASSLDPGRDTGELFF
cdr3_nt: TGTGCCAGCAGCTTAGACCCGGGCAGGGACACCGGGGAGCTGTTTTTT

clone_size: -
v_call: TRBV18
cdr3_length: 18
d_call: TRBD1
j_call: TRBJ2-7
cdr3_aa: CASSPLHSRGQRVYEQYF
cdr3_nt: TGTGCCAGCTCACCCCTACACTCCAGGGGGCAAAGGGTCTACGAGCAGTACTTC

clone_size: -
v_call: TRBV5-6
cdr3_length: 13
d_call: TRBD1
j_call: TRBJ2-5
cdr3_aa: CASRTTGTETQYF
cdr3_nt: TGTGCCAGCAGAACGACAGGGACAGAGACCCAGTACTTC

clone_size: -
v_call: TRBV5-4
cdr3_length: 17
d_call: TRBD1
j_call: TRBJ2-7
cdr3_aa: CASSSGTGFLHAYEQYF
cdr3_nt: TGTGCCAGCAGCTCCGGGACAGGGTTCCTTCATGCCTACGAGCAGTACTTC

clone_size: -
v_call: TRBV11-3
cdr3_length: 14
d_call: TRBD1
j_call: TRBJ1-2
cdr3_aa: CASSLGGQLYGYTF
cdr3_nt: TGTGCCAGCAGCTTAGGGGGACAGTTATATGGCTACACCTTC

clone_size: -
v_call: TRBV18
cdr3_length: 15
d_call: TRBD2
j_call: TRBJ2-3
cdr3_aa: CASSPGGGGTDTQYF
cdr3_nt: TGTGCCAGCTCACCCGGCGGGGGTGGGACAGATACGCAGTATTTT

clone_size: once
v_call: TRBV2
cdr3_length: 13
d_call: -
j_call: TRBJ1-1
cdr3_aa: CASRGQQNTEAFF
cdr3_nt: TGTGCCAGCAGAGGACAGCAGAACACTGAAGCTTTCTTT

clone_size: -
v_call: TRBV5-6
cdr3_length: 14
d_call: -
j_call: TRBJ1-2
cdr3_aa: CASSLGGLDYGYTF
cdr3_nt: TGTGCCAGCAGCTTGGGGGGGCTGGACTATGGCTACACCTTC

clone_size: -
v_call: TRBV5-1
cdr3_length: 15
d_call: -
j_call: TRBJ1-5
cdr3_aa: CASSSGDNLLGPQHF
cdr3_nt: TGCGCCAGCAGCAGTGGGGACAATCTGTTGGGGCCCCAGCATTTT

clone_size: -
v_call: TRBV5-1
cdr3_length: 13
d_call: -
j_call: TRBJ1-5
cdr3_aa: CASSLGRNQPQHF
cdr3_nt: TGCGCCAGCAGCTTGGGCAGAAATCAGCCCCAGCATTTT

clone_size: -
v_call: TRBV2
cdr3_length: 14
d_call: TRBD2
j_call: TRBJ2-1
cdr3_aa: CASSRLAGENEQFF
cdr3_nt: TGTGCCAGCAGTCGACTAGCGGGAGAGAATGAGCAGTTCTTC

clone_size: -
v_call: TRBV19
cdr3_length: 16
d_call: TRBD1
j_call: TRBJ1-6
cdr3_aa: CASRTEYRGRNSPLHF
cdr3_nt: TGTGCCAGTAGGACCGAATACAGGGGCCGAAATTCACCCCTCCACTTT

clone_size: once
v_call: TRBV15
cdr3_length: 16
d_call: -
j_call: TRBJ1-4
cdr3_aa: CATSRATGGLEEKLFF
cdr3_nt: TGTGCCACCAGCCGAGCAACCGGGGGGCTAGAGGAAAAACTGTTTTTT

clone_size: -
v_call: TRBV6-2/TRBV6-3
cdr3_length: 17
d_call: -
j_call: TRBJ1-3
cdr3_aa: CASSYPTFSGSGNTIYF
cdr3_nt: TGTGCCAGCAGTTACCCAACCTTTTCAGGGTCTGGAAACACCATATATTTT

clone_size: few
v_call: TRBV5-5
cdr3_length: 15
d_call: TRBD1
j_call: TRBJ1-2
cdr3_aa: CASSLAGTGVDGYTF
cdr3_nt: TGTGCCAGCAGCTTGGCCGGGACAGGGGTAGATGGCTACACCTTC

clone_size: -
v_call: TRBV20-1
cdr3_length: 13
d_call: -
j_call: TRBJ1-6
cdr3_aa: CSASSGEGSPLHF
cdr3_nt: TGCAGTGCTAGTTCCGGGGAAGGGTCACCCCTCCACTTT

clone_size: -
v_call: TRBV7-9
cdr3_length: 13
d_call: -
j_call: TRBJ1-2
cdr3_aa: CASSATRNYGYTF
cdr3_nt: TGTGCCAGCAGTGCGACCAGGAACTATGGCTACACCTTC

clone_size: once
v_call: TRBV28
cdr3_length: 17
d_call: TRBD1
j_call: TRBJ1-2
cdr3_aa: CASRDNRGRPTNYGYTF
cdr3_nt: TGTGCCAGCAGAGATAACAGGGGGCGACCAACTAACTATGGCTACACCTTC

clone_size: -
v_call: TRBV7-9
cdr3_length: 15
d_call: TRBD1
j_call: TRBJ2-7
cdr3_aa: CASSAKQGDSYEQYF
cdr3_nt: TGTGCCAGCAGCGCGAAGCAGGGGGATTCGTACGAGCAGTACTTC

clone_size: -
v_call: TRBV20-1
cdr3_length: 13
d_call: -
j_call: TRBJ1-1
cdr3_aa: CSASSQMNTEAFF
cdr3_nt: TGCAGTGCTAGTTCCCAGATGAACACTGAAGCTTTCTTT

clone_size: once
v_call: TRBV11-2
cdr3_length: 15
d_call: -
j_call: TRBJ1-2
cdr3_aa: CASSLDLRDREGYTF
cdr3_nt: TGTGCCAGCAGCTTAGATCTCAGAGACAGAGAGGGCTACACCTTC

clone_size: -
v_call: TRBV7-9
cdr3_length: 15
d_call: TRBD2
j_call: TRBJ2-5
cdr3_aa: CASSPATSGQETQYF
cdr3_nt: TGTGCCAGCAGCCCCGCGACTAGCGGACAAGAGACCCAGTACTTC

clone_size: -
v_call: TRBV6-6
cdr3_length: 14
d_call: -
j_call: TRBJ1-6
cdr3_aa: CASSSTGLGSPLHF
cdr3_nt: TGTGCCAGCAGTTCGACAGGTCTGGGGTCACCCCTCCACTTT

clone_size: -
v_call: TRBV5-1
cdr3_length: 15
d_call: -
j_call: TRBJ2-4
cdr3_aa: CASRLWTAAKNIQYF
cdr3_nt: TGCGCCAGCAGACTCTGGACAGCAGCCAAAAACATTCAGTACTTC

clone_size: -
v_call: TRBV10-3
cdr3_length: 14
d_call: -
j_call: TRBJ2-7
cdr3_aa: CAISESGRPYEQYF
cdr3_nt: TGTGCCATCAGTGAGTCTGGGAGACCCTACGAGCAGTACTTC

clone_size: -
v_call: TRBV6-5
cdr3_length: 13
d_call: -
j_call: TRBJ2-3
cdr3_aa: CAPSGGDTDTQYF
cdr3_nt: TGTGCCCCCTCCGGGGGAGACACAGATACGCAGTATTTT

clone_size: -
v_call: TRBV6-6
cdr3_length: 18
d_call: TRBD1
j_call: TRBJ2-5
cdr3_aa: CASSPHDLTGRRKGSQYF
cdr3_nt: TGTGCCAGCAGTCCCCACGATCTGACAGGGCGCCGTAAGGGGTCCCAGTACTTC

clone_size: -
v_call: TRBV11-2
cdr3_length: 16
d_call: TRBD1
j_call: TRBJ2-7
cdr3_aa: CASSLGGPGGSYEQYF
cdr3_nt: TGTGCCAGCAGCTTAGGGGGGCCAGGGGGCTCCTACGAGCAGTACTTC

clone_size: -
v_call: TRBV20-1
cdr3_length: 11
d_call: -
j_call: TRBJ2-1
cdr3_aa: CSARDRFEQFF
cdr3_nt: TGCAGTGCTAGAGATCGGTTCGAGCAGTTCTTC

clone_size: -
v_call: TRBV27
cdr3_length: 13
d_call: -
j_call: TRBJ1-1
cdr3_aa: CASSFRGDAEAFF
cdr3_nt: TGTGCCAGCAGTTTCAGGGGAGACGCTGAAGCTTTCTTT

clone_size: -
v_call: TRBV7-8
cdr3_length: 14
d_call: -
j_call: TRBJ2-2
cdr3_aa: CASSINKNTGELFF
cdr3_nt: TGTGCCAGCAGCATAAATAAGAACACCGGGGAGCTGTTTTTT